This TCR beta chain was sequenced for a study of cytomegalovirus exposure and HLA in healthy donors. Turning to the study itself: Unique TCRs numbering roughly 85 million, obtained from HLA-typed donors, made up an early data release.

About this clone: No antigen is known for it.

The PCR used 60 Vbeta and 13 Jbeta primers. Using immunoSEQ multiplex PCR, the repertoire was profiled, and TCRdb retains in-frame clones only, with some absent. The sample has tens of thousands of clones, roughly 64% seen once. Study outcomes and limitations: 150 to 200 TCR beta chains were listed as cytomegalovirus-associated.

The CDR3 runs 16 residues. In germline, CDR1 is LNHNV, CDR2 YYDKDF (reference sequence). The V end was cut by 4 bases, the J end by 2 bases, with 17 bases between. Sample: PBMCs. This clonotype originated in a man aged 25 to 40 in good health and CMV-seropositive. The V gene is TRBV15, the J gene TRBJ1-1; D unclear. In nucleotides, the CDR3 is TGTGCCACCAGCACAGATCGAGGTACAATCAACACTGAAGCTTTCTTT. Translation: CATSTDRGTINTEAFF.